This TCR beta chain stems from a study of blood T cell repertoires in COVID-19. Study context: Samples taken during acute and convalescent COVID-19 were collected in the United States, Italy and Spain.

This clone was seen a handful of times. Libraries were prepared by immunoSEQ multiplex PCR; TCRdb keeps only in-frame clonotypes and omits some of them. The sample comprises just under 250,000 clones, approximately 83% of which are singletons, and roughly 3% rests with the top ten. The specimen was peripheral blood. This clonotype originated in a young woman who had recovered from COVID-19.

In DNA form, the CDR3 reads TGCGCCAGCGGGCAGGGGGCGAAGTCAGAGACCCAGTACTTC. The encoded protein is CASGQGAKSETQYF. The chain joins TRBV5-1 to TRBJ2-5, with 8 bases identical to TRBD1. V trimming: 7 bases; J trimming: 4 bases; junction bases outside the gene matches: 9. From germline, CDR1 is SGHRS and CDR2 YFSETQ. The CDR3 is 14 residues long.